A single sample is the source of the 15 T cell receptor beta chains below, sequenced in a study of neurological immune-mediated disorders (dated by TCRdb to the late 2010s). Library method: 5' RACE. The instrument was an Illumina HiSeq 2500. Through fastp at Q25 and MiXCR, TCRdb rebuilt clones from the public reads, retaining in-frame beta chains. Every distinct CDR3 protein forms one entry, paired with its most common genes and DNA. The sample table shows 80,000 or so distinct CDR3 sequences, and about 9% are seen once. Of the sample, 1.7% falls within the top ten clones. Sample: PBMCs. The receptors stem from a man aged 45 to 65 in good health.

This clonotype was observed at least ten times. The chain joins TRBV12-3 or TRBV12-4 to TRBJ2-1; 12 bases line up with TRBD2. Germline trimming cut 7 bases from V and 7 bases from J; bases unmatched to any gene: 11. This CDR3 has 16 residues. The CDR3, as DNA: TGTGCCAGCACCCCCCGGGGACTAGCGGGCTTGAATGAGCAGTTCTTC. Amino acid sequence: CASTPRGLAGLNEQFF.

This clonotype was seen at least ten times. This chain connects TRBV20-1 to TRBJ2-5; the D gene could be TRBD1 or TRBD2 (5 bases each). Trimming pared 8 bases from V and 2 bases from J, leaving 12 bases between. Germline V gene sequence: CDR1 DFQATT, CDR2 SNEGSKA (reference sequence). The CDR3 is 12 amino acids. CDR3 amino acids: CSSGRKQETQYF. The CDR3 coding sequence is TGCAGTTCGGGACGTAAACAAGAGACCCAGTACTTC.

This clonotype came up many times. The chain is built from TRBV21-1 and TRBJ2-6; TRBD1, as called in the table, went unchecked against the DNA. TRBV21-1 is flagged as a pseudogene. The CDR3 is made up of 16 amino acids. The CDR3 spells CASSKEGVGGANVLTF. The CDR3 DNA sequence: TGTGCCAGCAGCAAAGAGGGGGTCGGTGGGGCCAACGTCCTGACTTTC.

This clonotype was seen at least ten times. The chain employs TRBV7-2 and TRBJ1-3; tentatively, D is TRBD1 (6 bases). This CDR3 has 15 residues. In germline, CDR1 is SGHTA, CDR2 FQGNSA. Trimming took 4 bases from V and 1 from J, leaving 11 bases between them. CDR3 sequence: CASSSTGTSGNTIYF. In DNA, the CDR3 is TGTGCCAGCAGCTCCACAGGGACTTCTGGAAACACCATATATTTT. Complete variable domain (other parts from reference TRBV7-2 and TRBJ1-3): GAGVSQSPSNKVTEKGKDVELRCDPISGHTALYWYRQSLGQGLEFLIYFQGNSAPDKSGLPSDRFSAERTGGSVSTLTIQRTQQEDSAVYLCASSSTGTSGNTIYFGEGSWLTVV.

This clonotype was seen many times. The CDR3 DNA reads as TGTGCCAGCAGCTTAGCGTGGGCCGGGGAGCTGTTTTTT. Amino acid sequence: CASSLAWAGELFF. J is TRBJ2-2 and V is TRBV7-6; D is ambiguous. Germline V gene lookup returns CDR1 SGHVS and CDR2 FNYEAQ. The CDR3 is 13 amino acids. Deletions cut 0 bases from V and 6 bases from J, with 5 bases between.

There are many counts of this clonotype. The V and J genes are TRBV24-1 and TRBJ2-1; 8 bases line up with TRBD2. J gave up 2 bases and V 3 bases, and 2 bases lay outside the gene matches. Germline CDR1 and CDR2: KGHDR and SFDVKD. The CDR3 has 15 residues. The CDR3 DNA reads TGTGCCACCAGTGATATGACTAGCGCCTACAATGAGCAGTTCTTC. Its translation is CATSDMTSAYNEQFF.

Written as DNA, the CDR3 is TGCGCCAGCAGTGCGGGGAGCGGGGGAGGAGATACGCAGTATTTT. Protein sequence: CASSAGSGGGDTQYF. The chain couples TRBV10-1 to TRBJ2-3; 8 nucleotides agree with TRBD2. The CDR3 covers 15 residues. Trimming took 4 bases from V and 5 from J; bases not matched to a gene: 8. Germline V gives CDR1 WNHNN, CDR2 SYGVQD (reference sequence).

To note about this clonotype: Germline and junction disagree at one end, which may indicate a read error. The J gene is TRBJ2-1, the V gene TRBV4-3, with D possibly TRBD2 on 5 matching bases. The CDR3 is 17 residues long. The germline V gene has CDR1 LGHNA and CDR2 YSLEER. The CDR3 loop is CASSQDWRALTYNDQFF. DNA for the CDR3: TGCGCTAGCAGCCAAGATTGGCGGGCCCTCACCTACAATGACCAGTTCTTC.

This clonotype was seen repeatedly, ten times or more. The chain links TRBV9 to TRBJ2-3, with 12 nucleotides matching TRBD2. The CDR3 is 16 residues long. The germline V gene encodes CDR1 SGDLS and CDR2 YYNGEE. V lost 4 bases, J lost 5 bases, and 8 bases stayed unmatched. Here the CDR3 reads CASSFLAGGPEDTQYF. DNA for the CDR3: TGTGCCAGCAGCTTCCTAGCGGGGGGGCCAGAAGATACGCAGTATTTT.

This clonotype was picked up many times. The chain has TRBV29-1 and TRBJ2-1; 12 bases fit TRBD2. This CDR3 has 15 amino acids. The V gene's germline CDR1 is SQVTM and CDR2 ANQGSEA. The V gene end was trimmed by 6 bases and the J gene end by 3 bases; junction bases not matched to a gene: 6. Here the CDR3 reads CSVATSGRFYNEQFF. As DNA, the CDR3 is TGCAGCGTCGCAACTAGCGGGAGGTTCTACAATGAGCAGTTCTTC.

This clonotype turned up a few times. V gene TRBV7-6 combines with J gene TRBJ2-1, with 7 bases that match TRBD2. V was clipped by 1 base and J by 7 bases; unmatched bases: 16. The CDR3 is 18 amino acids. Per germline, CDR1 SGHVS and CDR2 FNYEAQ. In DNA, the CDR3 is TGTGCCAGCAGCTTAGTCCCCCCGGACTTGGCGGGAGTAAATGAGCAGTTCTTC. It yields the protein CASSLVPPDLAGVNEQFF.

The sample holds many counts of this clonotype. The chain recombines TRBV5-1 with TRBJ1-1; D is undetermined. CDR1 and CDR2 (germline): SGHRS, YFSETQ. V lost 4 bases and J 4 bases, leaving 20 bases between the germline ends. The CDR3 covers 16 residues. The CDR3 is CASSPGVGEGGTEAFF. CDR3 DNA: TGCGCCAGCAGCCCTGGGGTCGGGGAGGGCGGCACTGAAGCTTTCTTT.

This clonotype was seen repeatedly, ten times or more. This chain links TRBV20-1 with TRBJ1-5; tentative D call: TRBD1 (6 bases). CDR1 and CDR2 from the germline V gene are DFQATT and SNEGSKA (reference sequence). The CDR3 totals 12 residues. The germline V and J ends were trimmed by 3 bases and 8 bases, with 11 bases remaining between them. The CDR3 DNA reads as TGCAGTGCTAGTCGGGGGCTGGAGCCCCAGCATTTT. This codes for CSASRGLEPQHF.

This clonotype was counted many times. The chain employs TRBV20-1 and TRBJ2-2, with unresolved D. Trimming removed 2 bases from V and 3 bases from J, with 4 bases in between. Germline CDR1 reads DFQATT; CDR2 reads SNEGSKA (reference sequence). The CDR3 is 12 amino acids. The CDR3 DNA sequence: TGCAGTGCTAGAATGGACACCGGGGAGCTGTTTTTT. It codes for CSARMDTGELFF.

This clonotype appeared many times. The chain couples TRBV20-1 to TRBJ2-3; 12 nucleotides agree with TRBD2. This CDR3 is built from 15 residues. After removal of 6 bases from V and 3 bases from J, the junction contained 7 bases not matched to a gene. The germline V gene encodes CDR1 DFQATT and CDR2 SNEGSKA (reference sequence). This CDR3 reads CSAQLAGGGTDTQYF. The CDR3 region has the DNA TGCAGTGCGCAGCTAGCGGGGGGGGGGACAGATACGCAGTATTTT.